This T cell receptor (beta chain) comes out of a study of cytomegalovirus exposure and HLA in healthy donors. Study-wide background: Assignment to the Caucasian-associated ancestry cluster applied to approximately 80% of the approximately 420 genotyped donors.

Overall study results and limits: CMV serostatus was the sole immune exposure data available. Reportedly, fewer N-insertions than the roughly 690-donor mean appeared in an Asian-associated ancestry cluster in a later analysis. Cytomegalovirus-associated TCR beta chains were listed, numbering some 150.

Germline V gives CDR1 SGHRS, CDR2 YFSETQ. The CDR3 loop spans 15 amino acids. With 0 bases clipped from V and 2 bases from J, the junction kept 4 bases outside the gene matches. The PCR was carried out with 60 Vbeta primers and 13 Jbeta primers. The data were produced by immunoSEQ multiplex PCR, yet TCRdb's version contains in-frame clones alone and is incomplete. The profile shows more than 100,000 clones, roughly three fifths of them singletons. This clone was observed a handful of times. The target antigen is unknown. Material: PBMCs. The TCR was taken from a woman aged 40 to 49 in good health and CMV-seropositive. The chain uses TRBV5-1 and TRBJ1-1; 7 bases fit TRBD1. CDR3 coding DNA: TGCGCCAGCAGCTTGGGAGACAGGGATAACACTGAAGCTTTCTTT. Encoded protein: CASSLGDRDNTEAFF.